These 21 T cell receptor beta chains share one sample of origin, sequenced in a study of cytomegalovirus exposure and HLA in healthy donors. Repertoires were generated with immunoSEQ multiplex PCR, while TCRdb's copy carries only in-frame clones and drops some. The sample gives around 130,000 clones, 70% to 90% of which show up once; roughly 2% is in the top ten. Sequencing used PBMCs. Every receptor here comes from a woman aged 30 to 39 in good health and CMV-seronegative.

The chain carries TRBV4-3 and TRBJ2-7; D remains unclear. V was shortened by 4 bases and J by 3 bases, with 10 bases between the two germline ends. The CDR3 runs to 13 residues. The germline gives CDR1 LGHNA, CDR2 YSLEER. CDR3 DNA: TGCGCCAGCAGCCGGTCCGTCAGCTACGAGCAGTACTTC. It is translated as CASSRSVSYEQYF.

The chain couples TRBV2 to TRBJ1-5; the D gene is possibly TRBD1 (5 bases). Trimming stripped 3 bases from V and 2 bases from J, with 14 bases between. CDR1 SNHLY and CDR2 FYNNEI come from the germline V gene. This CDR3 is 16 amino acids long. CDR3 in DNA: TGTGCCAGCAGTGATCGGGCAGGGAAAGGCAATCAGCCCCAGCATTTT. This gives the protein CASSDRAGKGNQPQHF.

The chain couples TRBV7-9 to TRBJ1-3; 10 bases match TRBD1. Trimming at V came to 5 bases and at J to 7 bases, leaving 11 bases not matched to a gene. The germline V gene has CDR1 SEHNR and CDR2 FQNEAQ (reference sequence). The CDR3 is 16 amino acids. This chain's CDR3 is CASSPDRGLMRNTIYF. The CDR3 DNA reads TGTGCCAGCAGCCCAGACAGGGGGCTAATGAGGAACACCATATATTTT. Together with reference TRBV7-9 and TRBJ1-3, the CDR3 gives the full variable domain: DTGVSQNPRHKITKRGQNVTFRCDPISEHNRLYWYRQTLGQGPEFLTYFQNEAQLEKSRLLSDRFSAERPKGSFSTLEIQRTEQGDSAMYLCASSPDRGLMRNTIYFGEGSWLTVV.

J is TRBJ1-1 and V is TRBV9; no clear D gene. V was trimmed by 3 bases and J by 7 bases, leaving 13 bases between them. Germline values: CDR1 SGDLS, CDR2 YYNGEE. This CDR3 has 13 amino acids. CDR3 region: CASSALYLGEAFF. The CDR3, as DNA: TGTGCCAGCAGCGCCTTGTACCTCGGTGAAGCTTTCTTT.

V is TRBV5-1 and J is TRBJ2-2, with unresolved D. The CDR3 runs 14 residues. V was pared by 0 bases and J by 5 bases, with 8 bases between. The germline V gene encodes CDR1 SGHRS and CDR2 YFSETQ. The CDR3 loop reads CASSLVVQTGELFF. The CDR3 region has the DNA TGCGCCAGCAGCTTGGTAGTCCAAACCGGGGAGCTGTTTTTT.

This sequence joins TRBV7-2 and TRBJ1-5; no clear D. Germline V gene sequence: CDR1 SGHTA, CDR2 FQGNSA. V lost 0 bases, J lost 11 bases, and 11 bases lay in between. This CDR3 spans 13 amino acids. The CDR3 protein is CASSLAVERAQHF. The CDR3 DNA sequence: TGTGCCAGCAGCTTAGCGGTCGAGAGAGCCCAGCATTTT. The complete variable domain, with remaining parts taken from reference TRBV7-2 and TRBJ1-5, reads GAGVSQSPSNKVTEKGKDVELRCDPISGHTALYWYRQSLGQGLEFLIYFQGNSAPDKSGLPSDRFSAERTGGSVSTLTIQRTQQEDSAVYLCASSLAVERAQHFGDGTRLSIL.

V is TRBV5-4 and J is TRBJ2-7, with 9 bases lining up with TRBD1. Losses at the gene ends were 5 bases for V and 2 bases for J; bases not matched to a gene: 8. Germline V CDR1 and CDR2: SGHNT, YYREEE (reference sequence). This CDR3 contains 15 residues. The CDR3 DNA reads TGTGCCAGCAGGCCGGGACAGGGTGGCACCTACGAGCAGTACTTC. Translated: CASRPGQGGTYEQYF.

The J gene is TRBJ2-3, the V gene TRBV11-3, with D perhaps matching TRBD2 (6 bases). V gave up 9 bases and J gave up 4 bases, with 8 bases separating them. The CDR3 is made up of 11 amino acids. CDR1 SGHNT and CDR2 YENEEA come from the germline V gene. CDR3 region: CASRGADTQYF. The CDR3 nucleotides are TGTGCCAGTCGCGGGGCAGATACGCAGTATTTT.

The chain uses TRBV5-1 and TRBJ2-5; TRBD2 is a possible D gene (6 bases). Looked up from germline, CDR1 is SGHRS and CDR2 is YFSETQ. V was cut by 4 bases and J by 5 bases, with 15 bases left in between. The CDR3 has 14 amino acids. CDR3 sequence (DNA): TGCGCCAGCAGCGGTCTAGCGTCAGGGGAGACCCAGTACTTC. Its translation is CASSGLASGETQYF.

V and J are TRBV21-1 and TRBJ1-1; TRBD1, the table's D call, lacks a check against the DNA. TRBV21-1 is termed a pseudogene. CDR3 length: 16 residues. The DNA for the CDR3 is TGTGCCAGCAGGACTGCGGGACAGCCTCCGACCACTGAAGCTTTCTTT. Translated, it gives CASRTAGQPPTTEAFF.

The V call is TRBV7-3, the J call TRBJ2-7, with 11 bases that match TRBD1. The V segment lost 3 bases and the J segment 4 bases; nucleotides outside the gene matches: 5. Germline V gives CDR1 SGHTA, CDR2 FQGTGA. The CDR3 contains 15 residues. The chain's CDR3 is CASSLQGTGGYEQYF. The DNA of the CDR3 is TGTGCCAGCAGCTTGCAAGGGACAGGGGGTTACGAGCAGTACTTC.

V usage is TRBV7-9 and J usage is TRBJ1-2; D gene uncertain. V gave up 4 bases and J gave up 8 bases, with 11 bases separating them. Germline V lookup: CDR1 SEHNR, CDR2 FQNEAQ (reference sequence). CDR3 length: 12 residues. CDR3 protein: CASSSQNSGYTF. Written as DNA, the CDR3 is TGTGCCAGCAGCTCCCAGAACAGCGGCTACACCTTC.

V usage is TRBV5-1 and J usage is TRBJ2-7, with 8 bases identical to TRBD1. Germline CDR1 reads SGHRS; CDR2 reads YFSETQ. The CDR3 sequence is 14 residues long. The V gene end was trimmed by 0 bases and the J gene end by 5 bases; junction bases not matched to a gene: 4. The CDR3 region has the DNA TGCGCCAGCAGCTTGGGGACAGGGCTAAACGAGCAGTACTTC. This codes for CASSLGTGLNEQYF. Using reference TRBV5-1 and TRBJ2-7 for the parts outside the CDR3, the full variable domain is KAGVTQTPRYLIKTRGQQVTLSCSPISGHRSVSWYQQTPGQGLQFLFEYFSETQRNKGNFPGRFSGRQFSNSRSEMNVSTLELGDSALYLCASSLGTGLNEQYFGPGTRLTVT.

The chain has TRBV13 and TRBJ2-3, with TRBD2 identical over 9 bases. The CDR3 covers 17 residues. Trimming at V came to 5 bases and at J to 2 bases, leaving 11 bases not matched to a gene. Germline V lookup: CDR1 PRHDT, CDR2 FYEKMQ (reference sequence). The CDR3 DNA reads TGTGCCAGCAGCATCCCGCGCGCTAGCGGGGTCACAGATACGCAGTATTTT. This codes for CASSIPRASGVTDTQYF. Based on the CDR3 plus reference TRBV13 and TRBJ2-3, the full variable domain is AAGVIQSPRHLIKEKRETATLKCYPIPRHDTVYWYQQGPGQDPQFLISFYEKMQSDKGSIPDRFSAQQFSDYHSELNMSSLELGDSALYFCASSIPRASGVTDTQYFGPGTRLTVL.

This clone is categorized as medium-sized. The V and J genes are TRBV5-1 and TRBJ2-7, with D hard to call. V lost 0 bases and J lost 0, with 7 bases in between. The length of the CDR3 is 14 residues. The germline CDR1 and CDR2 sequences are SGHRS and YFSETQ. The CDR3 DNA reads as TGCGCCAGCAGCTTGGAGCCAAGCTCCTACGAGCAGTACTTC. Amino acid sequence: CASSLEPSSYEQYF.

The V gene is TRBV7-9, the J gene TRBJ2-7, with TRBD1 identical over 10 bases. The V and J ends lost 11 bases and 5 bases, in that order; junction bases with no gene match: 9. CDR3 length equals 13 residues. Germline V gives CDR1 SEHNR, CDR2 FQNEAQ (reference sequence). The CDR3 region has the DNA TGTGCCGTCTCCCGGGACAGGGGTCACGAGCAGTACTTC. This gives the protein CAVSRDRGHEQYF.

V is TRBV6-5 and J is TRBJ1-2; the match to TRBD1 covers 7 bases. Germline V gene lookup returns CDR1 MNHEY and CDR2 SVGAGI. This CDR3 is 13 amino acids long. V lost 6 bases to trimming and J lost 3 bases; unmatched junction nucleotides: 4. The CDR3 is CASRMGQHYGYTF. The CDR3 DNA reads TGTGCCAGCAGGATGGGACAGCACTATGGCTACACCTTC.

This CDR3 reads CAWSGGQTNQPQHF. CDR3 bases: TGTGCCTGGAGTGGGGGACAGACAAATCAGCCCCAGCATTTT. The gene calls are TRBV30 and TRBJ1-5; 7 bases are shared with TRBD1. Germline CDR1 and CDR2: GTSNPN and SVGIG (reference sequence). V lost 1 base, J lost 4 bases, and 4 bases stayed unmatched. This CDR3 is built from 14 residues.

CDR3 in amino acids: CASSLVGLHTDTQYF. The CDR3 bases are TGTGCCAGCAGCTTAGTGGGACTCCACACAGATACGCAGTATTTT. This chain uses TRBV7-6 with TRBJ2-3; a weak D match, TRBD2 (6 bases). Germline CDR1 reads SGHVS; CDR2 reads FNYEAQ. The length of the CDR3 is 15 residues. V was clipped by 1 base and J by 2 bases, with 10 bases between them.

The rearrangement links TRBV4-3 to TRBJ1-1, with 7 bases lining up with TRBD1. The J segment lost 0 bases and the V segment lost 3 bases, leaving 4 bases of the junction unmatched. The germline V gene encodes CDR1 LGHNA and CDR2 YSLEER. This CDR3 contains 15 residues. The CDR3 region is CASSQGQIMNTEAFF. The CDR3 DNA is TGCGCCAGCAGCCAGGGACAGATAATGAACACTGAAGCTTTCTTT.

The J gene is TRBJ2-1, the V gene TRBV5-6; 15 bases are shared with TRBD2. This CDR3 has 17 amino acids. V lost 4 bases and J lost 5; bases outside the gene matches: 7. Germline V gives CDR1 SGHDT, CDR2 YYEEEE. CDR3 amino acids: CASSPGLAGGLHNEQFF. For the CDR3, the DNA is TGTGCCAGCAGCCCCGGACTAGCGGGGGGGCTCCACAATGAGCAGTTCTTC.